This TCR beta chain was retrieved from a study of beta chain features in type 1 diabetes. On this clone itself: Its target is unknown.

Investigators reverse transcribed all isolated RNA, so they sequenced expressed TCRB transcripts. Some clones are missing from TCRdb's copy, which holds only in-frame ones; the method was immunoSEQ multiplex PCR. The repertoire consists of 200,000 to 300,000 clones, with approximately 15% occurring once and the leading ten covering 0.015% to 0.02%. The junction had 10 bases not matched to a gene; V was cut back by 7 bases and J by 4 bases. The germline CDR1 and CDR2 sequences are MNHEY and SVGAGI. The CDR3 contains 15 residues. General observations from the study: Patients' naive, central memory and Treg TCRB repertoires seemed closer to one another than those of healthy donors. PCR, the amplification step, might favor shorter templates, equally in patients and controls. Patients with type 1 diabetes showed fewer VDJ junction insertions and more deletions. For Type 1 diabetes patients, all four CD4+ subsets carried TCRB CDR3s that were moderately but significantly shorter.

CD4+ cells of the naive, central memory, regulatory and stem cell-like memory types were sorted via CD45RO/CCR7/CD25/CD127/CD95/CD27. This receptor was taken from a man under 40 with type 1 diabetes. The J gene is TRBJ1-1, the V gene TRBV6-5, with 9 bases lining up with TRBD1. The specimen was naive CD4+ T cells from blood. The CDR3 loop reads CASIYGGTGRTEAFF. CDR3 bases: TGTGCCAGCATCTACGGGGGGACAGGGCGCACTGAAGCTTTCTTT.